This T cell receptor (beta chain) was identified in a study of T cell responses to AZD1222 COVID-19 vaccine. Regarding this clone: Its antigen remains unidentified.

TCRdb's copy holds only in-frame clones and misses some; the assay was immunoSEQ multiplex PCR. The sample shows under 200,000 clones, about 90% of them seen only once. Study-level points and caveats: Spike-specific TCR breadth and depth were elevated following two AZD1222 doses. White British people made up most donors, females outnumbered males, and clonal diversity was possibly underestimated.

This TCR derives from an adult in good health. Material: peripheral blood, obtained on day 0 of MenACWY control vaccination.

The chain's CDR3 is CASSQGQLDRHGYTF. The CDR3 nucleotides are TGCGCCAGCAGCCAAGGCCAGCTAGATCGGCATGGCTACACCTTC. The chain joins TRBV4-3 to TRBJ1-2; D is unclear. The CDR3 totals 15 residues. Germline CDR1 LGHNA, CDR2 YSLEER. V lost 1 base to trimming and J lost 6 bases, with 15 bases between them.